The next 12 T cell receptor beta chains were all read from a single sample in a study of blood T cell repertoires in COVID-19. Libraries were prepared by immunoSEQ multiplex PCR; TCRdb keeps only in-frame clonotypes and omits some of them. Here the sample spans fewer than 400,000 clones, 70% to 90% being singletons. Specimen: PBMCs or T cells enriched from blood (not recorded which). These receptor sequences come from a man aged 25 to 40 who had recovered from COVID-19.

Written as DNA, the CDR3 is TGTGCCAGCAGGAAAGGGACAGTCGAGACCCAGTACTTC. Protein: CASRKGTVETQYF. This chain links TRBV28 with TRBJ2-5; 7 positions match TRBD1. The CDR3 consists of 13 residues. V lost 6 bases and J lost 5; bases outside the gene matches: 6. Germline V gives CDR1 MDHEN, CDR2 SYDVKM.

This chain uses TRBV6-5 with TRBJ1-2; tentatively, D is TRBD1 (6 bases). Trimming removed 6 bases from V and 4 bases from J, with 15 bases in between. The length of the CDR3 is 14 residues. CDR1 and CDR2 (germline): MNHEY, SVGAGI. In DNA form, the CDR3 reads TGTGCCAGCAGGCCGACAGGTTTTTTCTATGGCTACACCTTC. This sequence encodes CASRPTGFFYGYTF.

The V gene is TRBV30, the J gene TRBJ1-1; D unresolved. Per germline, CDR1 GTSNPN and CDR2 SVGIG (reference sequence). This CDR3 comprises 16 residues. V dropped 2 bases and J dropped 0 bases, with 16 bases sitting between them. For the CDR3, the DNA is TGTGCCTGGAGTACGAGAAGGCGCGGAATGAACACTGAAGCTTTCTTT. This codes for CAWSTRRRGMNTEAFF.

This clone was picked up one time. In DNA form, the CDR3 reads TGTGCCACCAAACGAGAAAACATGACAGGGGTCGGCTACACCTTC. Translating gives CATKRENMTGVGYTF. The rearrangement uses TRBV24-1 and TRBJ1-2, with 8 bases aligning to TRBD1. Germline loops: CDR1 KGHDR, CDR2 SFDVKD. The CDR3 length is 15 residues. Unmatched junction bases numbered 15, after V lost 8 bases and J lost 8 bases.

The chain has TRBV6-1 and TRBJ1-2; 8 bases are shared with TRBD1. Germline lookup yields CDR1 MNHNS and CDR2 SASEGT. J lost 0 bases, V lost 2 bases, and 2 bases had no gene match. There are 15 residues in the CDR3. The DNA for the CDR3 is TGTGCCAGCAGTGAAAGGACAGGGCCTAACTATGGCTACACCTTC. Residues: CASSERTGPNYGYTF.

The chain joins TRBV14 to TRBJ2-2; the match to TRBD2 covers 8 bases. The CDR3 has 17 residues. Germline loops: CDR1 SGHDN, CDR2 FVKESK. V lost 3 bases and J lost 1; bases outside the gene matches: 7. CDR3 DNA: TGTGCCAGCAGCCAGATCGGACTAGCAGAGAACACCGGGGAGCTGTTTTTT. It translates to CASSQIGLAENTGELFF.

The V gene is TRBV5-1, the J gene TRBJ2-2; D remains ambiguous. Trimming shortened V by 0 bases and J by 4 bases, and 13 bases separated the two germline ends. The CDR3 length is 16 residues. Germline values: CDR1 SGHRS, CDR2 YFSETQ. The CDR3 reads CASSLDSLQSTGELFF. The CDR3 region has the DNA TGCGCCAGCAGCTTGGATTCGTTACAGTCCACCGGGGAGCTGTTTTTT.

This clone is a singleton in its sample. The V and J genes are TRBV7-2 and TRBJ2-5, with 8 bases aligning to TRBD2. The CDR3 totals 15 residues. Per the germline V gene, CDR1 is SGHTA and CDR2 is FQGNSA. Trimming removed 5 bases from V and 4 bases from J; junction bases left unmatched: 9. In DNA form, the CDR3 reads TGTGCCAGCAGCACCCAATTAGCGGGAACAGAGACCCAGTACTTC. Translated: CASSTQLAGTETQYF.

The rearrangement joins TRBV5-4 to TRBJ2-1, with D possibly TRBD1 on 5 matching bases. The CDR3 contains 13 residues. V was clipped by 0 bases and J by 9 bases, with 10 bases between them. Looked up from germline, CDR1 is SGHNT and CDR2 is YYREEE (reference sequence). The CDR3 DNA follows: TGTGCCAGCAGCTTGGTTACAGGTGGTGAGCAGTTCTTC. It specifies CASSLVTGGEQFF.

The chain combines TRBV6-1 with TRBJ1-2; D perhaps matches TRBD1 (6 bases). Germline V gene sequence: CDR1 MNHNS, CDR2 SASEGT. This CDR3 comprises 17 residues. V was trimmed by 0 bases and J by 5 bases, leaving 19 bases between them. The CDR3: CASSEAAPGGPGYGYTF. As DNA, the CDR3 is TGTGCCAGCAGTGAAGCTGCCCCGGGGGGGCCGGGGTATGGCTACACCTTC.

This sequence joins TRBV21-1 and TRBJ2-1; the table assigns TRBD2, which was not confirmed against the DNA. TRBV21-1 is flagged as a pseudogene. The CDR3 covers 15 residues. The CDR3 DNA follows: TGTGCCAGCAGCAAATCTAGGGAGTCCTCCGATGAGCAGTTCTTC. Amino acids: CASSKSRESSDEQFF.

A few counts support this clone. The V gene is TRBV6-4, the J gene TRBJ2-6, with unresolved D. Trimming removed 6 bases at V and 1 base at J, with 7 bases between. Germline V gives CDR1 MRHNA, CDR2 SNTAGT. This CDR3 has 14 residues. In DNA, the CDR3 is TGTGCCAGCAGCCCTCTTTCTGGGGCCAACGTCCTGACTTTC. Its translation is CASSPLSGANVLTF.